Below are 29 T cell receptor beta chains sequenced from a single sample in a study of response to subunit inactivated influenza vaccine. One entry per CDR3 protein, called by TCRdb with MiXCR from the RT-PCR reads. Of some 480,000 distinct CDR3 sequences listed, approximately 10% are singletons. The sequenced sample was PBMCs from blood, obtained 40 to 50 days after vaccination. The receptors derive from a man aged 50-59 years who received an inactivated influenza vaccine.

This CDR3 is CATSAGISGANVLTF. The CDR3, as DNA: TGTGCCACCAGTGCCGGGATCTCTGGGGCCAACGTCCTGACTTTC. The chain is built from TRBV24-1 and TRBJ2-6, with D perhaps TRBD2 (5 bases). Trimming removed 5 bases at V and 0 bases at J, with 7 bases between. The V gene's germline CDR1 is KGHDR and CDR2 SFDVKD. The CDR3 is 15 amino acids.

This clonotype has only a few counts. The chain couples TRBV9 to TRBJ2-7, with a tentative D call TRBD2 (6 bases). CDR3 size: 14 residues. V dropped 4 bases and J dropped 0 bases, with 11 bases sitting between them. The V gene's germline CDR1 is SGDLS and CDR2 YYNGEE. CDR3 DNA: TGTGCCAGCAGCCCTAGCGTTAGCTCCTACGAGCAGTACTTC. It encodes CASSPSVSSYEQYF.

The chain couples TRBV7-9 to TRBJ2-3; 7 nucleotides align to TRBD1. The V gene end was trimmed by 2 bases and the J gene end by 8 bases; junction bases not matched to a gene: 10. CDR3 length: 15 amino acids. From germline, CDR1 is SEHNR and CDR2 FQNEAQ (reference sequence). The CDR3 spells CASSLRGQRTSTQYF. The CDR3, as DNA: TGTGCCAGCAGCTTAAGGGGACAGCGGACGAGTACGCAGTATTTT.

This clonotype was seen many times. The chain links TRBV20-1 to TRBJ2-3, with D possibly matching TRBD1 (5 bases). The CDR3 runs to 13 residues. Looked up from germline, CDR1 is DFQATT and CDR2 is SNEGSKA (reference sequence). The ends were cut back, 1 base at V and 5 bases at J, with 10 bases in the middle. CDR3 loop: CSARATVLDTQYF. CDR3 nucleotides: TGCAGTGCTAGAGCGACAGTGCTAGATACGCAGTATTTT.

Only a few counts were recorded for this clonotype. This chain links TRBV12-3 or TRBV12-4 with TRBJ2-1, with D perhaps matching TRBD2 (7 bases). The CDR3 extends over 15 amino acids. V lost 6 bases to trimming and J lost 2 bases, with 14 bases between them. CDR3 nucleotide sequence: TGTGCCAGCAGCCCTGGGGGGGCTCCCTACAATGAGCAGTTCTTC. This translates into CASSPGGAPYNEQFF.

This clonotype was seen a few times. V is TRBV20-1 and J is TRBJ2-1; TRBD2 is a possible D gene (5 bases). This CDR3 is built from 14 residues. V gave up 4 bases and J gave up 8 bases, with 18 bases separating them. Per germline, CDR1 DFQATT and CDR2 SNEGSKA (reference sequence). CDR3 amino acids: CSATPTWERDEQFF. The CDR3 coding sequence is TGCAGTGCTACCCCGACGTGGGAGAGGGATGAGCAGTTCTTC.

This clonotype was picked up a small number of times. V usage is TRBV15 and J usage is TRBJ1-4; D gene unclear. In germline, CDR1 is LNHNV, CDR2 YYDKDF (reference sequence). The CDR3 spans 15 residues. Trimming left V 1 base short and J 7 bases short, with 13 bases between. The CDR3 is CATSRGIRVGEKLFF. The CDR3, as DNA: TGTGCCACCAGCAGAGGAATTAGGGTCGGTGAAAAACTGTTTTTT.

This clonotype has just a few counts. V and J are TRBV7-3 and TRBJ2-7; TRBD2 matches at 7 bases. The germline V gene has CDR1 SGHTA and CDR2 FQGTGA. J lost 4 bases, V lost 5 bases, and 11 bases had no gene match. CDR3 length: 15 residues. The CDR3, as DNA: TGTGCCAGCAGCCCCTATGGCGGGAGTATTTACGAGCAGTACTTC. This encodes CASSPYGGSIYEQYF. Full variable domain (rest looked up from reference TRBV7-3 and TRBJ2-7): GAGVSQTPSNKVTEKGKYVELRCDPISGHTALYWYRQSLGQGPEFLIYFQGTGAADDSGLPNDRFFAVRPEGSVSTLKIQRTERGDSAVYLCASSPYGGSIYEQYFGPGTRLTVT.

The chain employs TRBV9 and TRBJ2-3; D unresolved. V lost 5 bases and J lost 6, with 13 bases in between. Germline CDR1 is SGDLS and CDR2 is YYNGEE. The CDR3 sequence is 13 residues long. The DNA for the CDR3 is TGTGCCAGCAGGCAGGACCCTGGGGATACGCAGTATTTT. Translated, it gives CASRQDPGDTQYF.

The chain combines TRBV7-3 with TRBJ2-1; 9 nucleotides align to TRBD2. Germline loops: CDR1 SGHTA, CDR2 FQGTGA. This CDR3 is 15 amino acids long. Trimming cost V 2 bases and J 8 bases; bases outside gene matches: 7. The CDR3 protein is CASSLEAGGFYEQFF. The CDR3 region has the DNA TGTGCCAGCAGCTTAGAAGCGGGAGGCTTTTATGAGCAGTTCTTC.

This clonotype was detected ten times or more. The chain recombines TRBV15 with TRBJ1-5; D unresolved. CDR3 length: 13 amino acids. Germline V gives CDR1 LNHNV, CDR2 YYDKDF (reference sequence). V lost 3 bases and J lost 1, with 4 bases in between. The CDR3 coding sequence is TGTGCCACCAGCAGGGGCAGCAATCAGCCCCAGCATTTT. Amino acids: CATSRGSNQPQHF.

The chain is built from TRBV5-1 and TRBJ2-7; 9 bases fit TRBD1. The CDR3 consists of 15 residues. Germline CDR1 and CDR2: SGHRS and YFSETQ. Trimming took 1 base from V and 4 from J; bases not matched to a gene: 6. CDR3 DNA: TGCGCCAGCAGCTTGAGGCCGACAGGGGGGTACGAGCAGTACTTC. Translation gives CASSLRPTGGYEQYF.

This clonotype occurred a few times. V usage is TRBV7-9 and J usage is TRBJ1-5, with no clear D. The germline V gene has CDR1 SEHNR and CDR2 FQNEAQ (reference sequence). The V and J ends lost 3 bases and 5 bases respectively, with 8 bases between them. The CDR3 is made up of 13 amino acids. CDR3 sequence reads: CASSLHPDQPQHF. CDR3 nucleotides: TGTGCCAGCAGCTTGCATCCAGATCAGCCCCAGCATTTT.

This clonotype was seen a handful of times. The rearrangement joins TRBV2 to TRBJ1-1; no definite D call. The length of the CDR3 is 14 residues. V lost 8 bases and J 2 bases, leaving 15 bases between the germline ends. Germline V CDR1 and CDR2: SNHLY, FYNNEI. CDR3 loop: CASRYRTDNTEAFF. The CDR3 nucleotides are TGTGCCAGCCGATACCGAACAGATAACACTGAAGCTTTCTTT.

The chain carries TRBV21-1 and TRBJ2-1; the table's D call, TRBD2, was not checked against the DNA. TRBV21-1 is a pseudogene. CDR3 length: 18 amino acids. In nucleotides, the CDR3 is TGTGCCAGCAGCAAAAGATGGATAGCGGGAGGGCCCTACAATGAGCAGTTCTTC. Its protein is CASSKRWIAGGPYNEQFF.

This clonotype was seen just once. One end of the junction is discordant with germline, which a read error may explain. The rearrangement links TRBV27 to TRBJ2-7, with 12 bases lining up with TRBD2. Per germline, CDR1 MNHEY and CDR2 SMNVEV (reference sequence). The CDR3 sequence is 15 residues long. CDR3 DNA sequence: TGTGACAGCAGTTCTAGCGGGAGGGCCCTCCACGAGCAGTACTTC. It encodes CDSSSSGRALHEQYF.

The chain links TRBV4-1 to TRBJ2-2, with unresolved D. The V gene's germline CDR1 is MGHRA and CDR2 YSYEKL. Between the trimmed V and J ends, which lost 0 bases and 4 bases, there was a span of 12 bases. The CDR3 runs to 16 residues. CDR3 region: CASSQESNRRTGELFF. As DNA, the CDR3 is TGCGCCAGCAGCCAAGAAAGTAACAGACGCACCGGGGAGCTGTTTTTT.

Ten or more counts support this clonotype. CDR3 coding DNA: TGCGCCAGCAGCCTAACCGGGACTAGCTTGGGTGAGGAGCAGTACTTC. Translating gives CASSLTGTSLGEEQYF. The rearrangement links TRBV4-1 to TRBJ2-7, with 9 bases identical to TRBD2. The germline V gene encodes CDR1 MGHRA and CDR2 YSYEKL. The CDR3 is made up of 16 amino acids. The trim removed 4 bases at V and 7 bases at J, leaving 14 bases unmatched.

V gene TRBV5-6 combines with J gene TRBJ2-1; the D gene could be TRBD1 or TRBD2 (5 bases each). Germline CDR1 is SGHDT and CDR2 is YYEEEE. V gave up 1 base and J gave up 13 bases, with 12 bases separating them. CDR3 size: 12 residues. The CDR3 region is CASSLSWGIQFF. CDR3 DNA sequence: TGTGCCAGCAGCTTGTCATGGGGGATTCAGTTCTTC.

The CDR3 nucleotides read TGCAGTGCTTGCGGGGAGGGGTCAGATACGCAGTATTTT. Translated: CSACGEGSDTQYF. This chain links TRBV20-1 with TRBJ2-3; 7 positions agree with TRBD2. CDR3 length equals 13 residues. The germline V gene encodes CDR1 DFQATT and CDR2 SNEGSKA (reference sequence). J gave up 4 bases and V 5 bases, and 6 bases lay outside the gene matches.

This clonotype occurred many times. This sequence joins TRBV20-1 and TRBJ2-3; unclear D gene. There are 13 residues in the CDR3. Germline V gene data show CDR1 as DFQATT and CDR2 as SNEGSKA (reference sequence). V lost 0 bases, J lost 3 bases, and 7 bases lay in between. The CDR3 nucleotides are TGCAGTGCTAGAGATACCCGAACAGATACGCAGTATTTT. Translation gives CSARDTRTDTQYF.

This chain links TRBV5-6 with TRBJ1-5; D not resolved. The germline V gene has CDR1 SGHDT and CDR2 YYEEEE. This CDR3 comprises 15 residues. Trimming stripped 4 bases from V and 0 bases from J, with 11 bases between. DNA of the CDR3: TGTGCCAGCAGCCCGATACCAGCTAGCAATCAGCCCCAGCATTTT. Its translation is CASSPIPASNQPQHF.

This rearrangement joins TRBV5-1 to TRBJ2-7, with TRBD1 matching over 9 bases. Per the germline V gene, CDR1 is SGHRS and CDR2 is YFSETQ. This CDR3 comprises 15 residues. V was clipped by 4 bases and J by 5 bases; unmatched bases: 10. The CDR3 DNA follows: TGCGCCAGCAGCCCCAGGACAGGGGCGAAGGACGAGCAGTACTTC. As protein: CASSPRTGAKDEQYF.

J is TRBJ2-3 and V is TRBV30, with 8 bases aligning to TRBD2. Germline V gene data show CDR1 as GTSNPN and CDR2 as SVGIG (reference sequence). V lost 4 bases and J lost 0; bases outside the gene matches: 6. CDR3 size: 15 residues. CDR3 loop: CAWTSGTSSTDTQYF. The DNA of the CDR3 is TGTGCCTGGACCTCGGGGACTAGTAGCACAGATACGCAGTATTTT.

The sample holds a few counts of this clonotype. This chain connects TRBV5-6 to TRBJ2-1, with 10 bases that match TRBD1. J gave up 7 bases and V 4 bases, and 8 bases lay outside the gene matches. CDR3 length: 15 amino acids. Germline V CDR1 and CDR2: SGHDT, YYEEEE. The chain's CDR3 is CASSRDRGRWNEQFF. For the CDR3, the DNA is TGTGCCAGCAGCCGTGACAGGGGGCGGTGGAATGAGCAGTTCTTC.

This clonotype appeared a few times. CDR3 nucleotides: TGTGCAAGTCGCCCCAGTTATTTTTTCGGGAGGATCAATGAGCAGTTCTTC. It specifies CASRPSYFFGRINEQFF. The chain recombines TRBV12-2 with TRBJ2-1; TRBD2 reflects the table's D call only, with no check against the DNA. TRBV12-2 is designated a pseudogene. The CDR3 runs 17 residues.

This clonotype came up a few times. The chain carries TRBV28 and TRBJ2-7; no firm D call. The CDR3 contains 11 residues. The germline V gene has CDR1 MDHEN and CDR2 SYDVKM. This CDR3 reads CAGGIGYEQYF. The CDR3 bases are TGTGCTGGTGGGATAGGGTACGAGCAGTACTTC.

This clonotype was counted ten times or more. The chain has TRBV6-4 and TRBJ1-1, with D hard to call. The CDR3 sequence is 13 residues long. Trimming removed 3 bases at V and 3 bases at J, with 8 bases between. The V gene's germline CDR1 is MRHNA and CDR2 SNTAGT. CDR3 protein: CASSEQRDTEAFF. In DNA form, the CDR3 reads TGTGCCAGCAGTGAACAGCGTGACACTGAAGCTTTCTTT.

Written as DNA, the CDR3 is TGTGCCAGCAGGAAGCCGGGACTAGTCATAGGGTCCTCCTACAATGAGCAGTTCTTC. Translating it yields CASRKPGLVIGSSYNEQFF. This chain joins TRBV11-1 and TRBJ2-1; TRBD2 aligns across 8 bases. Germline values: CDR1 SGHAT, CDR2 FQDESV (reference sequence). The V gene end was trimmed by 6 bases and the J gene end by 0 bases; junction bases not matched to a gene: 16. The CDR3 has 19 residues.